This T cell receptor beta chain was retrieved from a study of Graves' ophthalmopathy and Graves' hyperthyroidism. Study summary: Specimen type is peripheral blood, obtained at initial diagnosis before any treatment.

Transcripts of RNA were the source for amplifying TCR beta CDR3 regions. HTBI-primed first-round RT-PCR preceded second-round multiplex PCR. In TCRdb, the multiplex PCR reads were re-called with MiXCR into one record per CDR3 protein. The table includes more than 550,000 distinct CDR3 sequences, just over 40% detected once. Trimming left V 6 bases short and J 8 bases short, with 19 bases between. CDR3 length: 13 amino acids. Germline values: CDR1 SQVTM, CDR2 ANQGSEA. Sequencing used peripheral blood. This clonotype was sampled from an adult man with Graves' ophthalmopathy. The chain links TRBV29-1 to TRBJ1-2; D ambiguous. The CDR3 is CSVPDGPVWGYTF. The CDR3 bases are TGCAGCGTCCCGGACGGGCCTGTTTGGGGCTACACCTTC.